Shown below are 10 T cell receptor beta chains from a single sample sequenced in a study of OX40 agonist ivuxolimab in advanced cancers. The method was immunoSEQ multiplex PCR; TCRdb's version includes in-frame clones alone and lacks a portion of them. This sample has some 65,000 clones; roughly 85% occur once, and the top ten carry about 4.1%. The sequencing here drew on CD4+ or CD8+ T cells sorted from blood, taken in a trial of the OX40 agonist ivuxolimab. All receptors derive from an adult with an advanced solid tumor such as melanoma, head and neck, liver or kidney cancer.

The chain is built from TRBV6-4 and TRBJ1-5; D unresolved. V dropped 11 bases and J dropped 0 bases, with 20 bases sitting between them. The CDR3 runs 16 residues. Germline loops: CDR1 MRHNA, CDR2 SNTAGT. The CDR3 DNA sequence: TGTGCCCCTAATTTGGGAGGAGGGTATAGCAATCAGCCCCAGCATTTT. Translating it yields CAPNLGGGYSNQPQHF.

The J gene is TRBJ2-2, the V gene TRBV5-1; 7 bases align to TRBD1. CDR3 length: 16 amino acids. Germline V gene data show CDR1 as SGHRS and CDR2 as YFSETQ. The trim removed 4 bases at V and 6 bases at J, leaving 12 bases unmatched. As DNA, the CDR3 is TGCGCCAGCAGCCTCCCCCGGACAGGTGTCCCCGGGGAGCTGTTTTTT. Translation: CASSLPRTGVPGELFF.

The rearrangement joins TRBV7-6 to TRBJ2-1; D may be TRBD2 (5 bases). This CDR3 has 17 amino acids. The ends were cut back, 0 bases at V and 0 bases at J, with 12 bases in the middle. In germline, CDR1 is SGHVS, CDR2 FNYEAQ. The CDR3 protein is CASSLAPTGVSYNEQFF. CDR3 bases: TGTGCCAGCAGCTTAGCCCCTACCGGGGTCTCCTACAATGAGCAGTTCTTC.

The chain has TRBV5-1 and TRBJ2-5; D unclear. CDR1 and CDR2 from the germline V gene are SGHRS and YFSETQ. CDR3 length: 15 amino acids. V gave up 0 bases and J gave up 5 bases, with 14 bases separating them. CDR3 bases: TGCGCCAGCAGCTTGGCCGGTGTAGTTGGGGAGACCCAGTACTTC. It is translated as CASSLAGVVGETQYF.

The rearrangement uses TRBV6-1 and TRBJ1-2; the match to TRBD1 covers 9 bases. This CDR3 has 13 amino acids. The V segment lost 5 bases and the J segment 8 bases; nucleotides outside the gene matches: 6. The germline V gene encodes CDR1 MNHNS and CDR2 SASEGT. The CDR3 DNA reads as TGTGCCAGCAGTATACAGGGGGCGCACGGCTACACCTTC. Encoded protein: CASSIQGAHGYTF.

The chain is built from TRBV4-2 and TRBJ2-5; possibly TRBD2 for D (6 bases). Germline V lookup: CDR1 LGHNA, CDR2 YNFKEQ. Between the trimmed V and J ends, which lost 1 base and 4 bases, there was a span of 16 bases. The CDR3 length is 16 residues. CDR3 DNA sequence: TGTGCCAGCAGCCAAGCCTTCGGAGGGGTTGGAGAGACCCAGTACTTC. It yields the protein CASSQAFGGVGETQYF.

The rearrangement uses TRBV18 and TRBJ1-6, with 9 bases lining up with TRBD1. The CDR3 is made up of 15 amino acids. Germline assignment: CDR1 KGHSH and CDR2 LQKENI. With 3 bases clipped from V and 8 bases from J, the junction kept 5 bases outside the gene matches. The CDR3 nucleotides are TGTGCCAGCTCACCCAATACAGGGGGCGATTCACCCCTCCACTTT. It encodes CASSPNTGGDSPLHF.

This chain joins TRBV28 and TRBJ1-5, with D unresolved. Germline CDR1 and CDR2: MDHEN and SYDVKM. The CDR3 has 15 amino acids. V shed 2 bases and J shed 3 bases, with 11 bases lying between them. In DNA, the CDR3 is TGTGCCAGCAGTTTAAAACAGCTATCCAATCAGCCCCAGCATTTT. Protein sequence: CASSLKQLSNQPQHF.

This clone was seen a few times. This rearrangement joins TRBV11-3 to TRBJ2-7, with D unclear. V was shortened by 5 bases and J by 0 bases, with 11 bases between the two germline ends. The CDR3 consists of 14 residues. The germline gives CDR1 SGHNT, CDR2 YENEEA. CDR3 protein: CASSIGPSSYEQYF. DNA for the CDR3: TGTGCCAGCAGCATAGGGCCAAGCTCCTACGAGCAGTACTTC.

This clone is categorized as medium-sized. V is TRBV5-1 and J is TRBJ2-1, with a possible D match to TRBD1 (6 bases). V was trimmed by 4 bases and J by 5 bases, leaving 13 bases between them. The CDR3 length is 14 residues. The germline gives CDR1 SGHRS, CDR2 YFSETQ. As DNA, the CDR3 is TGCGCCAGCAGCGGACAGTTAGGAAACAATGAGCAGTTCTTC. This sequence encodes CASSGQLGNNEQFF.